One and the same sample provided the 16 T cell receptor beta chains below, sequenced in a study of blood T cell repertoires in COVID-19. This table comes from immunoSEQ multiplex PCR, and its TCRdb copy is limited to in-frame clones, with some not included. This table holds hundreds of thousands of clones, approximately 85% found once. Sequenced material: peripheral blood. The receptors shown here come from a human donor in a cohort sampled during active COVID-19.

The chain employs TRBV7-2 and TRBJ1-4, with 12 bases lining up with TRBD1. The CDR3 spans 17 residues. Germline CDR1 SGHTA, CDR2 FQGNSA. Trimming removed 4 bases from V and 1 base from J; junction bases left unmatched: 4. The CDR3 protein is CASSSGTGGVTNEKLFF. CDR3 DNA sequence: TGTGCCAGCAGCTCCGGGACAGGGGGCGTAACTAATGAAAAACTGTTTTTT.

The chain uses TRBV19 and TRBJ1-1, with 7 bases aligning to TRBD1. The V segment lost 3 bases and the J segment 4 bases; nucleotides outside the gene matches: 5. The CDR3 sequence is 14 residues long. Looked up from germline, CDR1 is LNHDA and CDR2 is SQIVND (reference sequence). The CDR3 DNA reads TGTGCCAGTAGTATCCCCGACAGGGCCACTGAAGCTTTCTTT. Amino acids: CASSIPDRATEAFF.

This CDR3 reads CASSPTAQPYGYTF. The DNA for the CDR3 is TGTGCCAGCAGCCCGACAGCTCAACCTTATGGCTACACCTTC. The chain has TRBV7-3 and TRBJ1-2; D might be TRBD1 (5 bases). The germline gives CDR1 SGHTA, CDR2 FQGTGA. Trimming left V 5 bases short and J 5 bases short, with 15 bases between. The CDR3 has 14 amino acids. The full variable domain, completed using reference TRBV7-3 and TRBJ1-2, is GAGVSQTPSNKVTEKGKYVELRCDPISGHTALYWYRQSLGQGPEFLIYFQGTGAADDSGLPNDRFFAVRPEGSVSTLKIQRTERGDSAVYLCASSPTAQPYGYTFGSGTRLTVV.

The chain recombines TRBV27 with TRBJ1-2; 9 positions agree with TRBD1. The germline V gene encodes CDR1 MNHEY and CDR2 SMNVEV (reference sequence). V lost 6 bases to trimming and J lost 5 bases; unmatched junction nucleotides: 7. This CDR3 has 14 amino acids. In DNA, the CDR3 is TGTGCCAGCAGGGGACAGGGTTTCAAGTATGGCTACACCTTC. It specifies CASRGQGFKYGYTF.

This chain uses TRBV2 with TRBJ2-1, with 13 bases matching TRBD2. This CDR3 is built from 15 residues. CDR1 SNHLY and CDR2 FYNNEI come from the germline V gene. The J segment lost 4 bases and the V segment lost 7 bases, leaving 4 bases of the junction unmatched. The CDR3 DNA sequence: TGTGCCAGCAATCGGGGACTAGCGGGGTACAATGAGCAGTTCTTC. It yields the protein CASNRGLAGYNEQFF.

V gene TRBV9 combines with J gene TRBJ1-3; 7 positions agree with TRBD1. The CDR3 extends over 14 amino acids. Germline CDR1 is SGDLS and CDR2 is YYNGEE. V lost 2 bases, J lost 3 bases, and 2 bases stayed unmatched. CDR3 residues: CASSVGQDGNTIYF. The CDR3 nucleotides are TGTGCCAGCAGCGTTGGACAGGATGGAAACACCATATATTTT. The full variable domain, completed using reference TRBV9 and TRBJ1-3, is DSGVTQTPKHLITATGQRVTLRCSPRSGDLSVYWYQQSLDQGLQFLIQYYNGEERAKGNILERFSAQQFPDLHSELNLSSLELGDSALYFCASSVGQDGNTIYFGEGSWLTVV.

V and J are TRBV6-6 and TRBJ1-4; D uncertain. The CDR3 totals 15 residues. Trimming stripped 7 bases from V and 0 bases from J, with 12 bases between. Germline V CDR1 and CDR2: MNHNY, SVGAGI (reference sequence). The CDR3 protein is CASTVVGATNEKLFF. The CDR3 nucleotides read TGTGCCAGCACGGTAGTTGGAGCAACTAATGAAAAACTGTTTTTT.

The chain combines TRBV6-5 with TRBJ1-6, with TRBD1 as a possible D gene (5 bases). V lost 6 bases to trimming and J lost 10 bases, with 16 bases between them. CDR1 MNHEY and CDR2 SVGAGI come from the germline V gene. The CDR3 contains 14 residues. In nucleotides, the CDR3 is TGTGCCAGCAGGGGGACTGCGTCGGGATCACCCCTCCACTTT. Its translation is CASRGTASGSPLHF.

The sample holds one count of this clone. This sequence joins TRBV6-6 and TRBJ2-1; TRBD2 matches 7 bases. The germline V gene has CDR1 MNHNY and CDR2 SVGAGI (reference sequence). CDR3 length equals 13 residues. V was clipped by 6 bases and J by 9 bases; unmatched bases: 8. The CDR3 loop is CASRLFLAGEQFF. The CDR3 DNA follows: TGTGCCAGCAGACTATTCTTAGCGGGTGAGCAGTTCTTC.

This clone was observed at least ten times. The gene calls are TRBV10-3 and TRBJ2-7; the match to TRBD1 covers 9 bases. Unmatched junction bases numbered 7, after V lost 10 bases and J lost 6 bases. CDR1 is ENHRY, CDR2 SYGVKD, per germline. The CDR3 is made up of 12 amino acids. CDR3 sequence reads: CATRDREAEQYF. The CDR3 DNA sequence: TGTGCCACCCGGGACAGGGAGGCCGAGCAGTACTTC.

The CDR3 bases are TGTGCCAGCAGTGATGCACAGGGGCAGACCCAGTACTTC. It translates to CASSDAQGQTQYF. J is TRBJ2-5 and V is TRBV6-1; 7 nucleotides match TRBD1. With V trimmed by 3 bases and J by 6 bases, 4 bases remained unmatched. Germline CDR1 MNHNS, CDR2 SASEGT. This CDR3 has 13 amino acids.

This clone has just one count. The chain has TRBV27 and TRBJ2-7, with 10 positions matching TRBD1. The CDR3 is 14 amino acids. In germline, CDR1 is MNHEY, CDR2 SMNVEV (reference sequence). J gave up 5 bases and V 6 bases, and 7 bases lay outside the gene matches. The CDR3 DNA reads TGTGCCAGCAGAGGGACAGGGGTTTCCCACGAGCAGTACTTC. This codes for CASRGTGVSHEQYF.

V gene TRBV19 combines with J gene TRBJ1-2, with D possibly being TRBD1 (6 bases). Germline values: CDR1 LNHDA, CDR2 SQIVND (reference sequence). This CDR3 is 11 amino acids long. Trimming removed 4 bases at V and 9 bases at J, with 9 bases between. The CDR3 loop reads CASSTGQRYTF. CDR3 DNA: TGTGCCAGTAGTACCGGACAGCGCTACACCTTC.

V and J are TRBV2 and TRBJ2-5; a possible D gene is TRBD2 (5 bases). V was pared by 4 bases and J by 5 bases, with 14 bases between. In germline, CDR1 is SNHLY, CDR2 FYNNEI. The CDR3 has 14 residues. The CDR3 bases are TGTGCCAGCAGTGGTCTCACTAGTACCGAGACCCAGTACTTC. This sequence encodes CASSGLTSTETQYF.

The chain joins TRBV5-4 to TRBJ2-7, with 7 bases lining up with TRBD1. The trim removed 4 bases at V and 3 bases at J, leaving 4 bases unmatched. This CDR3 is built from 13 residues. The germline CDR1 and CDR2 sequences are SGHNT and YYREEE (reference sequence). CDR3 in amino acids: CASSGDSDYEQYF. CDR3 sequence (DNA): TGTGCCAGCAGCGGGGACAGTGACTACGAGCAGTACTTC.

The V gene is TRBV19, the J gene TRBJ1-5; 9 nucleotides agree with TRBD1. V dropped 5 bases and J dropped 6; count of bases not matched to a gene: 5. Germline V lookup: CDR1 LNHDA, CDR2 SQIVND (reference sequence). The CDR3 contains 14 residues. The CDR3 protein is CASSYRGRFQPQHF. The CDR3 bases are TGTGCCAGTAGTTACAGGGGGCGATTTCAGCCCCAGCATTTT.